These T cell receptor beta chains were read from a single sample in a study of shared clonotypes between healthy human individuals. Profiled with immunoSEQ multiplex PCR; TCRdb holds only in-frame clones, not every one. The top ten hold 1% to 1.3% of the sample, which has just over 2,000,000 clones, roughly 95% seen once. The sample taken for sequencing was naive CD8+ T cells sorted from blood. These receptors all come from a man aged 18 to 29 in good health. Each CDR3 is given without its conserved first and last residue. The order of the fields is V gene, clone size, D gene, CDR3 protein. D genes are given only for firm matches. A row's size may be missing; if present it is once, few, many or a size class.

V gene: TRBV7-9; clone size: .; D gene: TRBD2; CDR3 protein: ASSLVRELGNEQF
V gene: TRBV6-6; clone size: .; D gene: TRBD1; CDR3 protein: ASSHLQGNNEKLF
V gene: TRBV6-1; clone size: .; D gene: .; CDR3 protein: ATLSSSGANVLT
V gene: TRBV6-5; clone size: .; D gene: .; CDR3 protein: ASSYSWGTYNEQF
V gene: TRBV4-3; clone size: .; D gene: .; CDR3 protein: ASSQDSSADTQY
V gene: TRBV13; clone size: .; D gene: TRBD1; CDR3 protein: ASSGDRELRQY
V gene: TRBV9; clone size: .; D gene: TRBD1; CDR3 protein: ASSPGTGGNEQY
V gene: TRBV19; clone size: .; D gene: .; CDR3 protein: ASSIDQGYEQY
V gene: TRBV27; clone size: .; D gene: .; CDR3 protein: ASSLVERDTQY
V gene: TRBV4-1; clone size: .; D gene: .; CDR3 protein: ASSQTGLGGYEQY
V gene: TRBV1; clone size: .; D gene: .; CDR3 protein: TSRLAGDLLVLGEQY
V gene: TRBV5-6; clone size: .; D gene: .; CDR3 protein: ASSLAPAEEQF
V gene: TRBV7-2; clone size: .; D gene: TRBD2; CDR3 protein: ASSLLAGVTDTQY
V gene: TRBV4-1; clone size: once; D gene: .; CDR3 protein: ASSQELSWTVGNTIY
V gene: TRBV7-7; clone size: .; D gene: .; CDR3 protein: ASSPELIQETQY
V gene: TRBV29-1; clone size: .; D gene: TRBD2; CDR3 protein: SVEYPLAVSSYNEQF
V gene: TRBV2; clone size: .; D gene: .; CDR3 protein: ASSGFRQAETQY
V gene: TRBV27; clone size: .; D gene: .; CDR3 protein: ASSPWGAKNIQY
V gene: TRBV5-1; clone size: .; D gene: .; CDR3 protein: ASSIDSYYGYT
V gene: TRBV30; clone size: .; D gene: .; CDR3 protein: AWSRFPGLGKGYT
V gene: TRBV7-9; clone size: few; D gene: TRBD1; CDR3 protein: ASSSGQGRNQPQH
V gene: TRBV25-1; clone size: .; D gene: TRBD2; CDR3 protein: ASRPPGLAEIEQY
V gene: TRBV7-9; clone size: .; D gene: .; CDR3 protein: ASSILQPAEAF
V gene: TRBV5-6; clone size: once; D gene: .; CDR3 protein: ASNNWGGSGNTIY
V gene: TRBV5-4; clone size: .; D gene: .; CDR3 protein: ASSLGQNYEQY
V gene: TRBV13; clone size: .; D gene: .; CDR3 protein: ASSRRVAEPSYNEQF
V gene: TRBV9; clone size: .; D gene: TRBD1; CDR3 protein: ASSPPGGFSPLH
V gene: TRBV7-3; clone size: .; D gene: .; CDR3 protein: ASSFGDDTDTQY
V gene: TRBV29-1; clone size: .; D gene: .; CDR3 protein: SVEDLTVYNYGYT
V gene: TRBV9; clone size: .; D gene: TRBD2; CDR3 protein: ASSGGLAGDNEQY
V gene: TRBV28; clone size: .; D gene: .; CDR3 protein: ASSFPGTSDTQY
V gene: TRBV27; clone size: .; D gene: .; CDR3 protein: ASSGQGIYNEQF
V gene: TRBV30; clone size: .; D gene: TRBD1; CDR3 protein: AWAGTDPYEQY
V gene: TRBV11-2; clone size: few; D gene: TRBD2; CDR3 protein: ASSLGSSGYEQY
V gene: TRBV27; clone size: .; D gene: .; CDR3 protein: ASSSTGGYGYT
V gene: TRBV7-2; clone size: .; D gene: TRBD2; CDR3 protein: ASTPLAGELTTDNEQF
V gene: TRBV2; clone size: .; D gene: .; CDR3 protein: ASSDLGGQAEAF
V gene: TRBV11-2; clone size: .; D gene: .; CDR3 protein: ASSSTGVTGTSNEQF
V gene: TRBV5-1; clone size: .; D gene: TRBD2; CDR3 protein: ASSPIAGSYNEQF
V gene: TRBV2; clone size: .; D gene: TRBD1; CDR3 protein: DSRVRDRTYEQY
V gene: TRBV15; clone size: .; D gene: .; CDR3 protein: ATSRIHRGMNQPQH
V gene: TRBV2; clone size: .; D gene: .; CDR3 protein: ASSEGPTGELF
V gene: TRBV9; clone size: .; D gene: TRBD1; CDR3 protein: ASSPPPGQGYEQY
V gene: TRBV28; clone size: .; D gene: .; CDR3 protein: ASSGRYRTRTLIETQY
V gene: TRBV28; clone size: .; D gene: .; CDR3 protein: ASSLLDSLNEKLF
V gene: TRBV6-1; clone size: .; D gene: TRBD2; CDR3 protein: ASSAIAGENTGELF
V gene: TRBV7-8; clone size: .; D gene: TRBD1; CDR3 protein: ASSLDRDSGWDQY